What follows are 3 T cell receptor beta chains derived from one specimen sequenced in a study of chemoradiotherapy in HPV16-positive cancers. Assay: immunoSEQ multiplex PCR; the TCRdb copy retains only in-frame clones and omits some. The sample lists some 34,000 clones; 86% were seen once. The sequences come from blood, collected from a patient who underwent chemoradiotherapy. These receptors all come from a human donor with HPV-associated anogenital cancer.

V usage is TRBV13 and J usage is TRBJ1-6, with D perhaps TRBD1 (6 bases). Trimming shortened V by 5 bases and J by 9 bases, and 20 bases separated the two germline ends. Germline CDR1 reads PRHDT; CDR2 reads FYEKMQ (reference sequence). This CDR3 region has 16 residues. CDR3 protein: CASSPSGGGGLSPLHF. The CDR3 DNA reads TGTGCCAGCAGCCCCAGCGGGGGCGGGGGTCTTTCACCCCTCCACTTT.

V gene TRBV2 combines with J gene TRBJ2-2; TRBD1 agrees at 7 bases. The ends lost 6 bases at V and 6 bases at J; junction bases unmatched: 4. This CDR3 spans 13 amino acids. Germline V gives CDR1 SNHLY, CDR2 FYNNEI. The CDR3 loop is CASRAGGAGELFF. The DNA of the CDR3 is TGTGCCAGCAGGGCAGGGGGAGCCGGGGAGCTGTTTTTT. The full variable domain, in which reference TRBV2 and TRBJ2-2 provide the parts outside the CDR3, is EPEVTQTPSHQVTQMGQEVILRCVPISNHLYFYWYRQILGQKVEFLVSFYNNEISEKSEIFDDQFSVERPDGSNFTLKIRSTKLEDSAMYFCASRAGGAGELFFGEGSRLTVL.

V and J are TRBV5-6 and TRBJ1-2; a possible D gene is TRBD1 (6 bases). Germline loops: CDR1 SGHDT, CDR2 YYEEEE. The CDR3 consists of 13 residues. Trimming removed 7 bases at V and 4 bases at J, with 14 bases between. Here the CDR3 reads CASRTGILYGYTF. The CDR3 nucleotides are TGTGCCAGCCGCACAGGGATCCTCTATGGCTACACCTTC.